This T cell receptor (beta chain) was documented in a study of blood T cell repertoires in COVID-19. About the study: Samples of COVID-19 (acute and convalescent) were obtained from the United States, Italy and Spain. The cDNA or gDNA used as material had been derived from T cells, B-cell-depleted T cells, or PBMCs.

The V and J ends lost 5 bases and 6 bases, in that order; junction bases with no gene match: 7. This CDR3 spans 13 amino acids. Per the original methods: Scientists estimated how many nucleated cells there were by amplifying reference gene primers. TCRdb keeps only in-frame clones here, not all; method: immunoSEQ multiplex PCR. V, J and clone size are those of that table, while D and trimming were read from the DNA. This sample has about 150,000 clones, with around 88% found just once. The source of this sequence is a man in his sixties with active or convalescent COVID-19. Sequenced: peripheral blood. The rearrangement links TRBV12-3 or TRBV12-4 to TRBJ2-7, with TRBD1 matching over 7 bases. The CDR3 is CASSPRAGGEQYF. The CDR3 DNA sequence: TGTGCCAGCAGTCCCCGGGCAGGGGGCGAGCAGTACTTC.